This is a list of T cell receptor beta chains from one sample in a study of blood T cell repertoires in COVID-19. The protocol was immunoSEQ multiplex PCR, while the TCRdb copy is restricted to in-frame clones and leaves out a portion. The sample includes over 15,000 clones, 82% of them seen just once. The source material was peripheral blood. The receptors stem from a man older than 75 with active COVID-19. CDR3s include the opening cysteine and the closing phenylalanine or tryptophan. A D gene is named only where the DNA matches it firmly. A row's size may be missing; if present it is once, few, many or a size class.

clone_size,j_call,d_call,v_call,cdr3_aa,cdr3_nt
-,TRBJ2-4,TRBD2,TRBV28,CARGRRGGAKNIQYF,TGTGCCCGCGGGCGCCGGGGGGGGGCCAAAAACATTCAGTACTTC
-,TRBJ1-2,-,TRBV19,CASGFDSHYGYTF,TGTGCCAGTGGATTCGACAGCCACTATGGCTACACCTTC
once,TRBJ2-7,-,TRBV19,CASSIGQGNEQYF,TGTGCCAGTAGTATAGGCCAGGGAAACGAGCAGTACTTC
few,TRBJ2-7,TRBD2,TRBV4-3,CASSQESSGYEQYF,TGCGCCAGCAGCCAAGAATCTAGCGGTTACGAGCAGTACTTC
once,TRBJ2-5,-,TRBV30,CAWSVTGRETQYF,TGTGCCTGGAGTGTAACGGGTCGGGAGACCCAGTACTTC
-,TRBJ2-7,TRBD2,TRBV19,CASSSGSASYEQYF,TGTGCCAGTAGTAGCGGGAGCGCCTCCTACGAGCAGTACTTC
-,TRBJ2-5,-,TRBV10-1,CASSDSQETQYF,TGCGCCAGCAGCGACAGCCAAGAGACCCAGTACTTC
-,TRBJ2-3,TRBD2,TRBV19,CASSLSSGRTDTQYF,TGTGCCAGTAGTTTGTCTAGCGGGAGAACAGATACGCAGTATTTT
-,TRBJ2-1,-,TRBV4-3,CASSPHRRGNEQFF,TGCGCCAGCAGCCCCCATCGGAGAGGCAATGAGCAGTTCTTC
-,TRBJ1-4,-,TRBV1,CTSARQGRGNEKLFF,TGCACCAGCGCCCGACAGGGGCGGGGTAATGAAAAACTGTTTTTT
-,TRBJ2-7,TRBD2,TRBV5-1,CASSPSGRGGVDEQYF,TGCGCCAGCAGCCCCAGCGGGAGAGGCGGCGTGGACGAGCAGTACTTC
-,TRBJ2-1,TRBD1,TRBV3-1/TRBV3-2,CASSQVQGQGNNEQFF,TGTGCCAGCAGCCAAGTTCAAGGACAGGGTAACAATGAGCAGTTCTTC
-,TRBJ1-3,-,TRBV7-9,CASSRTSGDTIYF,TGTGCCAGCAGCAGGACATCTGGTGACACCATATATTTT
once,TRBJ2-7,-,TRBV2,CASSEVRGGRPEQYF,TGTGCCAGCAGTGAAGTTCGGGGAGGCAGGCCCGAGCAGTACTTC
-,TRBJ2-4,TRBD1,TRBV19,CASSPTGENIQYF,TGTGCCAGTAGCCCTACAGGGGAAAACATTCAGTACTTC
-,TRBJ2-3,-,TRBV5-6,CASSLVTAGDTQYF,TGTGCCAGCAGCTTGGTGACAGCCGGAGATACGCAGTATTTT
-,TRBJ2-2,TRBD2,TRBV5-1,CASSFLAGGNTGELFF,TGCGCCAGCAGCTTCTTAGCGGGAGGGAACACCGGGGAGCTGTTTTTT
-,TRBJ1-2,TRBD1,TRBV19,CASSITGGAYGYTF,TGTGCCAGTAGTATTACAGGGGGCGCCTATGGCTACACCTTC